Each of the 31 T cell receptor beta chains below was sequenced from the same sample in a study of T-cell reconstitution after alpha-beta-depleted transplantation in children. Unique molecular identifiers were built into the TCRbeta library. TCRdb reprocessed the PCR reads with MiXCR, giving one entry per CDR3 protein. The sample lists hundreds of thousands of distinct CDR3 sequences; approximately 10% were seen once. Specimen: PBMCs from the stem cell graft donor, collected from the stem cell graft. Every receptor here comes from a human donor who donated a stem cell graft to a child with acute lymphoblastic leukemia.

The table lists this clonotype with a few counts. This rearrangement joins TRBV12-3 or TRBV12-4 to TRBJ2-7; D remains unclear. Trimming removed 3 bases at V and 3 bases at J, with 15 bases between. The CDR3 has 15 amino acids. Here the CDR3 DNA reads TGTGCCAGCAGTTTCGACCCCGCCCACTACTACGAGCAGTACTTC. Amino acid sequence: CASSFDPAHYYEQYF.

The genes are TRBV12-3 or TRBV12-4 and TRBJ2-3; tentative D call: TRBD2 (7 bases). This CDR3 comprises 15 residues. Trimming pared 8 bases from V and 5 bases from J, leaving 20 bases between. The CDR3 loop reads CASLTRGGSGDTQYF. In DNA, the CDR3 is TGTGCCAGCCTCACGAGGGGGGGTTCGGGAGATACGCAGTATTTT.

This clonotype was counted ten times or more. The rearrangement links TRBV2 to TRBJ1-5, with D unclear. This CDR3 contains 12 residues. The germline V gene encodes CDR1 SNHLY and CDR2 FYNNEI. Trimming cost V 8 bases and J 7 bases, with 12 bases left between them. The CDR3 sequence: CASPSPAQPQHF. Written as DNA, the CDR3 is TGTGCCAGCCCTTCCCCGGCACAGCCCCAGCATTTT. Looking up the rest from reference TRBV2 and TRBJ1-5 gives the full variable domain: EPEVTQTPSHQVTQMGQEVILRCVPISNHLYFYWYRQILGQKVEFLVSFYNNEISEKSEIFDDQFSVERPDGSNFTLKIRSTKLEDSAMYFCASPSPAQPQHFGDGTRLSIL.

This clonotype was counted between two and nine times. The rearrangement joins TRBV29-1 to TRBJ1-2; D is ambiguous. Germline values: CDR1 SQVTM, CDR2 ANQGSEA. Trimming removed 4 bases from V and 8 bases from J, with 14 bases in between. This CDR3 contains 12 residues. The CDR3 coding sequence is TGCAGCGTTGTCTCTGGATCTGGGGGCTACACCTTC. It specifies CSVVSGSGGYTF.

This clonotype showed up just a few times. This sequence joins TRBV5-1 and TRBJ2-5; TRBD1 is a possible D gene (6 bases). The germline gives CDR1 SGHRS, CDR2 YFSETQ. With 2 bases removed from V and 1 base from J, the gap between germline ends came to 9 bases. The CDR3 has 14 residues. This CDR3 is CASSFGGSQETQYF. In DNA, the CDR3 is TGCGCCAGCAGCTTTGGGGGCAGCCAAGAGACCCAGTACTTC.

The chain combines TRBV4-2 with TRBJ2-5, with a weak D call TRBD1 (5 bases). This CDR3 has 17 amino acids. V shed 4 bases and J shed 4 bases, with 22 bases lying between them. Germline V gene lookup returns CDR1 LGHNA and CDR2 YNFKEQ. The CDR3, as DNA: TGTGCCAGCAGCCCTCAAGGGGCTAGTGATGAAGTAGAGACCCAGTACTTC. It encodes CASSPQGASDEVETQYF.

There are many counts of this clonotype. J is TRBJ2-3 and V is TRBV5-1; tentatively, D is TRBD2 (5 bases). Trimming shortened V by 4 bases and J by 0 bases, and 12 bases separated the two germline ends. From germline, CDR1 is SGHRS and CDR2 YFSETQ. The CDR3 covers 15 residues. CDR3 loop: CASSEGADSTDTQYF. DNA of the CDR3: TGCGCCAGCAGCGAGGGAGCCGACAGCACAGATACGCAGTATTTT.

The sample holds many counts of this clonotype. The chain is built from TRBV7-9 and TRBJ2-1; the match to TRBD1 covers 7 bases. The junction had 3 bases not matched to a gene; V was cut back by 7 bases and J by 0 bases. This CDR3 spans 14 amino acids. Germline values: CDR1 SEHNR, CDR2 FQNEAQ (reference sequence). CDR3 in amino acids: CASNRDSSYNEQFF. CDR3 DNA: TGTGCCAGCAACCGGGACAGCTCCTACAATGAGCAGTTCTTC. Full variable domain (outside the CDR3, taken from reference TRBV7-9 and TRBJ2-1): DTGVSQNPRHKITKRGQNVTFRCDPISEHNRLYWYRQTLGQGPEFLTYFQNEAQLEKSRLLSDRFSAERPKGSFSTLEIQRTEQGDSAMYLCASNRDSSYNEQFFGPGTRLTVL.

This clonotype showed up just a few times. The chain carries TRBV5-1 and TRBJ2-5; 9 bases match TRBD1. V dropped 5 bases and J dropped 4; count of bases not matched to a gene: 3. The germline V gene encodes CDR1 SGHRS and CDR2 YFSETQ. CDR3 length: 13 residues. CDR3 in DNA: TGCGCCAGCAGGGACAGGGGAGGAGAGACCCAGTACTTC. Protein sequence: CASRDRGGETQYF.

This clonotype was seen a few times. V gene TRBV5-1 combines with J gene TRBJ1-6; D unclear. This CDR3 comprises 15 residues. CDR1 and CDR2 from the germline V gene are SGHRS and YFSETQ. The V and J ends lost 0 bases and 5 bases respectively, with 9 bases between them. CDR3 sequence reads: CASSLALGDNSPLHF. The CDR3 DNA is TGCGCCAGCAGCTTGGCGCTCGGTGATAATTCACCCCTCCACTTT.

This clonotype occurred many times. The genes are TRBV5-1 and TRBJ1-5, with D hard to call. CDR1 SGHRS and CDR2 YFSETQ come from the germline V gene. The CDR3 has 14 amino acids. Trimming stripped 4 bases from V and 4 bases from J, with 12 bases between. The CDR3, as DNA: TGCGCCAGCAGCCCCCTGGGTGGTAATCAGCCCCAGCATTTT. This encodes CASSPLGGNQPQHF.

The gene calls are TRBV11-3 and TRBJ2-7, with D perhaps matching TRBD1 or TRBD2 (5 bases each). CDR1 SGHNT and CDR2 YENEEA come from the germline V gene. The CDR3 is 14 residues long. Between the trimmed V and J ends, which lost 3 bases and 6 bases, there was a span of 15 bases. This CDR3 is CASSFRDGLSEQYF. In nucleotides, the CDR3 is TGTGCCAGCAGCTTCAGGGACGGACTCTCCGAGCAGTACTTC.

This clonotype was seen more than once but under ten times. The chain joins TRBV5-1 to TRBJ2-7; TRBD1 matches 9 bases. Unmatched junction bases numbered 9, after V lost 4 bases and J lost 4 bases. The CDR3 runs 15 residues. The germline V gene encodes CDR1 SGHRS and CDR2 YFSETQ. The CDR3 sequence: CASSEAGQGGYEQYF. The CDR3 bases are TGCGCCAGCAGCGAAGCGGGACAGGGTGGTTACGAGCAGTACTTC.

The chain is built from TRBV27 and TRBJ2-5, with TRBD2 identical over 7 bases. The V gene's germline CDR1 is MNHEY and CDR2 SMNVEV (reference sequence). The trim removed 5 bases at V and 3 bases at J, leaving 6 bases unmatched. The CDR3 consists of 14 residues. The CDR3 region has the DNA TGTGCCAGCAGTCCCTTGGGGAGGGAAGAGACCCAGTACTTC. It encodes CASSPLGREETQYF.

As for this clonotype: One junction end disagrees with the germline gene, perhaps due to a read error. The chain has TRBV3-1 and TRBJ1-4; D call uncertain. The V gene's germline CDR1 is LGHDT and CDR2 YNNKEL (reference sequence). The CDR3 is made up of 15 amino acids. The CDR3 DNA follows: TGTGCCTGCAGCCAGAGGGTCCCTCGGCCAGAAAAACTGTTTTTT. Protein sequence: CACSQRVPRPEKLFF.

This clonotype was counted many times. The chain has TRBV20-1 and TRBJ1-1, with D unresolved. Trimming took 5 bases from V and 4 from J, leaving 17 bases between them. CDR3 length: 14 residues. The germline CDR1 and CDR2 sequences are DFQATT and SNEGSKA (reference sequence). Here the CDR3 reads CSAPPKRVGTEAFF. CDR3 coding DNA: TGCAGTGCTCCCCCCAAGAGGGTGGGCACTGAAGCTTTCTTT.

Here the CDR3 reads CASSAGGRDNQPQHF. The CDR3 bases are TGTGCCAGCAGCGCGGGAGGACGGGACAATCAGCCCCAGCATTTT. The rearrangement joins TRBV9 to TRBJ1-5; D remains unclear. Germline V lookup: CDR1 SGDLS, CDR2 YYNGEE. Trimming left V 3 bases short and J 3 bases short, with 13 bases between. This CDR3 contains 15 residues.

The chain is built from TRBV6-5 and TRBJ1-1; 7 bases match TRBD1. V trimming: 4 bases; J trimming: 4 bases; junction bases outside the gene matches: 3. This CDR3 region has 13 residues. Per the germline V gene, CDR1 is MNHEY and CDR2 is SVGAGI. The CDR3 nucleotides are TGTGCCAGCAGTTCGACAGGGCCCACTGAAGCTTTCTTT. It encodes CASSSTGPTEAFF.

This clonotype showed up many times. This chain joins TRBV14 and TRBJ1-1; TRBD1 matches 9 bases. The V and J ends lost 3 bases and 4 bases, in that order; junction bases with no gene match: 6. This CDR3 is 15 amino acids long. The germline V gene encodes CDR1 SGHDN and CDR2 FVKESK. The CDR3 region is CASSHYRGLSTEAFF. Written as DNA, the CDR3 is TGTGCCAGCAGCCACTACAGGGGGCTGAGCACTGAAGCTTTCTTT.

This clonotype was observed at least ten times. This rearrangement joins TRBV5-1 to TRBJ2-7, with 7 bases lining up with TRBD1. The junction had 10 bases not matched to a gene; V was cut back by 0 bases and J by 7 bases. The CDR3 consists of 15 residues. Germline-derived CDR1 and CDR2 are SGHRS and YFSETQ. Written as DNA, the CDR3 is TGCGCCAGCAGCTTGGGGGGGACAGCGTCCGGGGAGCAGTACTTC. Translated: CASSLGGTASGEQYF.

This rearrangement joins TRBV7-2 to TRBJ1-5; 8 bases match TRBD1. V was clipped by 4 bases and J by 6 bases; unmatched bases: 8. CDR1 is SGHTA and CDR2 is FQGNSA in the germline V gene. CDR3 length: 15 residues. The CDR3 loop is CASSSRTGISQPQHF. The CDR3 DNA reads as TGTGCCAGCAGCTCTCGGACAGGGATCAGTCAGCCCCAGCATTTT.

This clonotype was detected only a few times. The chain uses TRBV3-1 and TRBJ2-2; D gene unclear. Germline CDR1 reads LGHDT; CDR2 reads YNNKEL (reference sequence). This CDR3 is 13 amino acids long. Between the trimmed V and J ends, which lost 2 bases and 0 bases, there was a span of 1 base. The DNA of the CDR3 is TGTGCCAGCAGCCAATCGAACACCGGGGAGCTGTTTTTT. Translating gives CASSQSNTGELFF.

V and J are TRBV12-3 or TRBV12-4 and TRBJ1-1; possible D gene TRBD1, 6 bases. The V end was cut by 2 bases, the J end by 4 bases, with 11 bases between. The CDR3 totals 14 residues. This CDR3 reads CASSLWQGPTEAFF. The DNA of the CDR3 is TGTGCCAGCAGTTTATGGCAGGGGCCCACTGAAGCTTTCTTT.

This clonotype was observed a few times. The chain links TRBV15 to TRBJ2-3; 8 bases line up with TRBD1. The V and J ends lost 5 bases and 0 bases, in that order; junction bases with no gene match: 4. The CDR3 contains 15 residues. Germline CDR1 and CDR2: LNHNV and YYDKDF (reference sequence). The CDR3 DNA reads as TGTGCCACCAGCCGGGACAGGACTAGCACAGATACGCAGTATTTT. Amino acids: CATSRDRTSTDTQYF.

In its sample, this clonotype was seen a few times. V gene TRBV15 combines with J gene TRBJ2-1, with TRBD1 identical over 8 bases. The ends lost 3 bases at V and 0 bases at J; junction bases unmatched: 1. The CDR3 contains 15 residues. Looked up from germline, CDR1 is LNHNV and CDR2 is YYDKDF (reference sequence). The CDR3 DNA reads as TGTGCCACCAGCAGTGACAGGGGCTCCTACAATGAGCAGTTCTTC. This sequence encodes CATSSDRGSYNEQFF.

This clonotype was counted ten times or more. The CDR3 protein is CASSPGTRGYGYTF. The DNA of the CDR3 is TGTGCCAGCAGCCCGGGGACACGGGGCTATGGCTACACCTTC. The rearrangement joins TRBV2 to TRBJ1-2, with D maybe TRBD1 (6 bases). This CDR3 contains 14 residues. The germline CDR1 and CDR2 sequences are SNHLY and FYNNEI. Deletions cut 6 bases from V and 4 bases from J, with 15 bases between.

This clonotype was found a few times. V is TRBV20-1 and J is TRBJ2-3; tentative D call: TRBD2 (6 bases). The CDR3 is 15 residues long. Per germline, CDR1 DFQATT and CDR2 SNEGSKA (reference sequence). V was trimmed by 0 bases and J by 0 bases, leaving 10 bases between them. CDR3 sequence reads: CSAREVAASTDTQYF. The CDR3 nucleotides read TGCAGTGCTAGAGAGGTAGCGGCGAGCACAGATACGCAGTATTTT.

This chain uses TRBV10-3 with TRBJ2-2; D is possibly TRBD1 (5 bases). Trimming removed 6 bases from V and 0 bases from J, with 5 bases in between. Germline V gene sequence: CDR1 ENHRY, CDR2 SYGVKD. There are 13 residues in the CDR3. The CDR3 DNA follows: TGTGCCATCAGGACAGCGAACACCGGGGAGCTGTTTTTT. Encoded protein: CAIRTANTGELFF.

This chain joins TRBV5-1 and TRBJ2-4; D is unresolved. V was shortened by 4 bases and J by 4 bases, with 15 bases between the two germline ends. The CDR3 contains 15 residues. Germline V gene data show CDR1 as SGHRS and CDR2 as YFSETQ. DNA of the CDR3: TGCGCCAGCAGCGATAGCCTTACCGGGAAAAACATTCAGTACTTC. Translation gives CASSDSLTGKNIQYF.

This clonotype has a count of ten or more. V is TRBV27 and J is TRBJ2-3, with a weak D call TRBD2 (5 bases). The ends were cut back, 3 bases at V and 0 bases at J, with 7 bases in the middle. Germline values: CDR1 MNHEY, CDR2 SMNVEV (reference sequence). The CDR3 sequence is 14 residues long. This CDR3 reads CASSLRGSTDTQYF. Here the CDR3 DNA reads TGTGCCAGCAGTTTGCGCGGGAGCACAGATACGCAGTATTTT.

This chain joins TRBV27 and TRBJ2-7, with 7 bases lining up with TRBD1. Trimming at V came to 9 bases and at J to 2 bases, leaving 4 bases not matched to a gene. Germline CDR1 and CDR2: MNHEY and SMNVEV (reference sequence). The CDR3 runs to 12 residues. In DNA, the CDR3 is TGTGCCAGTACAGGGGATACCTACGAGCAGTACTTC. Translating gives CASTGDTYEQYF.